This is a list of T cell receptor beta chains from one sample in a study of T cell changes during pregnancy in multiple sclerosis. The repertoire was sequenced with immunoSEQ multiplex PCR; TCRdb's copy has only in-frame clones and lacks some. The data show 70,000 to 95,000 clones, approximately 94% seen once. The source was peripheral blood, collected in the third trimester of pregnancy. The receptors shown here come from a female donor with multiple sclerosis, enrolled in a pregnancy study. Each CDR3 is given with its conserved first and last residue. The D gene is left open where the match is weak. Size values are once, few and many counts, or a class for expanded clones, and some rows have none.

-,TRBV5-1,TRBJ2-1,TRBD2,TGCGCCAGCAGCTTTCGGACTAGCGGGAGGGTCAATGAGCAGTTCTTC,CASSFRTSGRVNEQFF
-,TRBV27,TRBJ2-7,TRBD1,TGTGCCAGCAGACCGGTCCCGGGACAGGCCGAGCAGTACTTC,CASRPVPGQAEQYF
-,TRBV5-6,TRBJ1-3,-,TGTGCCAGCAGCCAGGACTTCTCTGGAAACACCATATATTTT,CASSQDFSGNTIYF
-,TRBV15,TRBJ2-2,TRBD2,TGTGCCACCAGCAGGGCGGGAGGGTACACCGGGGAGCTGTTTTTT,CATSRAGGYTGELFF
-,TRBV29-1,TRBJ1-5,-,TGCAGCGTTGAGGAGGGTCGGGATCAGCCCCAGCATTTT,CSVEEGRDQPQHF
-,TRBV19,TRBJ2-1,TRBD1,TGTGCCAGTACTAGGGGGCCAAATGGTAATGAGCAGTTCTTC,CASTRGPNGNEQFF
once,TRBV5-5,TRBJ2-1,TRBD2,TGTGCCAGCAGCCCTCGGGTAGCGGGAGCCAATGAGCAGTTCTTC,CASSPRVAGANEQFF
-,TRBV28,TRBJ1-1,-,TGTGCCAGCAGTAGTACAGTGAACACTGAAGCTTTCTTT,CASSSTVNTEAFF
-,TRBV6-6,TRBJ1-1,-,TGTGCCAGCAGTAACCGGGACACCACTGAAGCTTTCTTT,CASSNRDTTEAFF
once,TRBV6-6,TRBJ1-1,TRBD1,TGTGCCAGCAGGACAGGGACAGGGTTAGGAACTGAAGCTTTCTTT,CASRTGTGLGTEAFF
-,TRBV6-5,TRBJ2-2,-,TGTGCCAGCAGTCGGGGCACCGGGGAGCTGTTTTTT,CASSRGTGELFF
-,TRBV7-9,TRBJ2-1,TRBD1,TGTGCCAGCAGCCAAAAACAGGGGGCGGTCTACAATGAGCAGTTCTTC,CASSQKQGAVYNEQFF
-,TRBV11-2,TRBJ2-1,TRBD2,TGTGCCAGCAGCTTAGGTTCTAGCGGGAGATACAATGAGCAGTTCTTC,CASSLGSSGRYNEQFF
-,TRBV7-9,TRBJ2-7,-,TGTGCCGTGGAGAGGGGGGGACTCGCCTACGAGCAGTACTTC,CAVERGGLAYEQYF
-,TRBV27,TRBJ2-2,-,TGTGCCAGCAGTTTCCTGAAGACCGAGGGCACCGGGGAGCTGTTTTTT,CASSFLKTEGTGELFF
-,TRBV28,TRBJ2-3,-,TGTGCCAGCGGGCGGGTCACAGATACGCAGTATTTT,CASGRVTDTQYF
-,TRBV7-2,TRBJ2-7,-,TGTGCCAGCATGGACTATGCCTTCCACGAGCAGTACTTC,CASMDYAFHEQYF
-,TRBV5-6,TRBJ2-3,TRBD1,TGTGCCAGCAGCTACTTCACCGGGACAGGGAGCACAGATACGCAGTATTTT,CASSYFTGTGSTDTQYF
-,TRBV9,TRBJ1-2,TRBD1,TGTGCCAGCAGCGCCCGGGACAGGGCAAACTATGGCTACACCTTC,CASSARDRANYGYTF